The 17 T cell receptor beta chains given below trace back to one sample, sequenced in a study of blood T cells in healthy people across ages. Next came a second PCR, run for roughly 6 to 11 cycles, which used a sample-barcoded 5' primer along with a J-beta primer mix. TCRdb recomputed calls from the 5' RACE reads with MiXCR, one row per CDR3 protein. This table holds approximately 1.5 million distinct CDR3 sequences, about 32% found once. The sample was blood. The receptors here all came from a woman aged 25 to 39 in good health.

This clonotype was counted at least ten times. The chain employs TRBV7-2 and TRBJ2-5; D gene unclear. Germline V CDR1 and CDR2: SGHTA, FQGNSA. With 5 bases removed from V and 2 bases from J, the gap between germline ends came to 12 bases. The CDR3 extends over 14 amino acids. CDR3 DNA sequence: TGTGCCAGCAGCCCCCCCCTGCGGCAAGAGACCCAGTACTTC. It encodes CASSPPLRQETQYF.

This clonotype was recorded a few times. The chain is built from TRBV7-9 and TRBJ2-1, with D maybe TRBD2 (7 bases). V was shortened by 11 bases and J by 5 bases, with 13 bases between the two germline ends. This CDR3 comprises 12 residues. Germline V CDR1 and CDR2: SEHNR, FQNEAQ (reference sequence). The chain's CDR3 is CASGGRDNEQFF. The CDR3, as DNA: TGTGCCTCCGGGGGGCGGGACAATGAGCAGTTCTTC.

This clonotype was counted ten times or more. The V and J genes are TRBV20-1 and TRBJ2-1; TRBD2 might be the D (7 bases). The CDR3 has 14 residues. Germline CDR1 and CDR2: DFQATT and SNEGSKA (reference sequence). V was clipped by 2 bases and J by 2 bases, with 10 bases between them. The CDR3 region is CSARRGGPYNEQFF. As DNA, the CDR3 is TGCAGTGCTAGAAGGGGGGGGCCCTACAATGAGCAGTTCTTC.

This clonotype was counted only a few times. The gene calls are TRBV5-1 and TRBJ2-4; D could derive from TRBD1 or TRBD2 (5 bases each). The V gene lost 2 bases and the J gene lost 9 bases, with 21 bases spanning the gap. CDR3 length: 16 residues. Per the germline V gene, CDR1 is SGHRS and CDR2 is YFSETQ. The CDR3 reads CASSFTPGPRSGIQYF. CDR3 coding DNA: TGCGCCAGCAGCTTTACTCCGGGACCAAGAAGTGGCATTCAGTACTTC.

This clonotype was seen repeatedly, ten times or more. The chain is built from TRBV4-1 and TRBJ2-1; 7 bases are shared with TRBD2. CDR3 length: 15 residues. Losses at the gene ends were 2 bases for V and 6 bases for J; bases not matched to a gene: 7. Germline lookup yields CDR1 MGHRA and CDR2 YSYEKL. CDR3 loop: CASSQPRTRGNEQFF. The CDR3 nucleotides are TGCGCCAGCAGCCAACCACGGACTAGAGGCAATGAGCAGTTCTTC.

The gene calls are TRBV5-1 and TRBJ2-7; D is unclear. V was pared by 0 bases and J by 5 bases, with 9 bases between. The CDR3 spans 13 residues. Germline V gene lookup returns CDR1 SGHRS and CDR2 YFSETQ. CDR3 protein: CASSLDGPDEQYF. The CDR3 coding sequence is TGCGCCAGCAGCTTGGATGGTCCGGACGAGCAGTACTTC.

V usage is TRBV27 and J usage is TRBJ2-1; 7 bases agree with TRBD1. Germline V lookup: CDR1 MNHEY, CDR2 SMNVEV (reference sequence). The length of the CDR3 is 15 residues. Trimming at V came to 2 bases and at J to 5 bases, leaving 6 bases not matched to a gene. The CDR3 DNA reads as TGTGCCAGCAGTTTAATAGGGGGCGCAAACAATGAGCAGTTCTTC. Translated, it gives CASSLIGGANNEQFF.

The rearrangement uses TRBV24-1 and TRBJ1-2; D gene ambiguous. Trimming stripped 1 base from V and 4 bases from J, with 9 bases between. CDR1 and CDR2 from the germline V gene are KGHDR and SFDVKD. The CDR3 extends over 14 amino acids. CDR3: CATSDLRSFYGYTF. The CDR3 region has the DNA TGTGCCACCAGTGATTTACGCAGTTTCTATGGCTACACCTTC.

V gene TRBV10-2 combines with J gene TRBJ2-4, with 10 positions matching TRBD1. Germline V gene data show CDR1 as WSHSY and CDR2 as SAAADI. CDR3 size: 13 residues. The ends lost 3 bases at V and 8 bases at J; junction bases unmatched: 1. The CDR3 loop reads CASSEGQGDIQYF. CDR3 nucleotides: TGCGCCAGCAGTGAAGGACAGGGGGACATTCAGTACTTC.

J is TRBJ2-3 and V is TRBV5-1, with D possibly called TRBD1 or TRBD2 (5 bases each). Germline values: CDR1 SGHRS, CDR2 YFSETQ. V was clipped by 4 bases and J by 6 bases, with 15 bases between them. The length of the CDR3 is 14 residues. The CDR3 region has the DNA TGCGCCAGCAGCGTGGTTGGGGACCCTGATACGCAGTATTTT. Translation gives CASSVVGDPDTQYF.

This clonotype was counted many times. The J gene is TRBJ2-1, the V gene TRBV12-3 or TRBV12-4; 7 bases are a match to TRBD2. After removal of 3 bases from V and 8 bases from J, the junction contained 7 bases not matched to a gene. The CDR3 runs to 14 residues. Here the CDR3 reads CASSFFGGSDEQFF. The CDR3 DNA is TGTGCCAGCAGTTTTTTCGGCGGGAGTGATGAGCAGTTCTTC.

V gene TRBV20-1 combines with J gene TRBJ2-3; 9 bases fit TRBD2. Germline assignment: CDR1 DFQATT and CDR2 SNEGSKA (reference sequence). The CDR3 sequence is 16 residues long. The junction had 14 bases not matched to a gene; V was cut back by 2 bases and J by 8 bases. This CDR3 is CSARIPGAGGPGTQYF. The DNA for the CDR3 is TGCAGTGCTAGAATCCCAGGGGCGGGGGGGCCCGGTACGCAGTATTTT.

The V gene is TRBV27, the J gene TRBJ2-7, with D perhaps TRBD2 (5 bases). This CDR3 has 14 residues. Germline CDR1 reads MNHEY; CDR2 reads SMNVEV (reference sequence). V was clipped by 6 bases and J by 2 bases, with 14 bases between them. CDR3 DNA sequence: TGTGCCAGCAGATCGACTATCCACCCCTACGAGCAGTACTTC. This gives the protein CASRSTIHPYEQYF.

In the case of this clonotype: A read error is likely, as this CDR3 ends without the conserved phenylalanine or tryptophan. This sequence joins TRBV7-9 and TRBJ2-7; D is possibly TRBD1 or TRBD2 (5 bases each). The CDR3 runs to 14 residues. CDR1 and CDR2 from the germline V gene are SEHNR and FQNEAQ (reference sequence). Trimming removed 5 bases at V and 2 bases at J, with 13 bases between. Here the CDR3 DNA reads TGTGCCAGCAGCCCCGGGACGGGGACCTACGAGCAGTACTTA. Translating it yields CASSPGTGTYEQYL.

V gene TRBV20-1 combines with J gene TRBJ1-2; D might be TRBD1 (6 bases). Germline-derived CDR1 and CDR2 are DFQATT and SNEGSKA (reference sequence). CDR3 length: 12 amino acids. The CDR3 bases are TGCAGCGGGGGGCGGAGCGGCGATGGCTACACCTTC. It specifies CSGGRSGDGYTF.

The chain combines TRBV10-3 with TRBJ2-5, with D perhaps TRBD2 (5 bases). Germline CDR1 ENHRY, CDR2 SYGVKD. Trimming took off 0 bases at V and 5 bases at J, with 10 bases between the two ends. This CDR3 has 14 amino acids. CDR3 residues: CAISESREGETQYF. The CDR3 bases are TGTGCCATCAGTGAGTCACGAGAGGGCGAGACCCAGTACTTC.

This chain connects TRBV20-1 to TRBJ2-3, with 14 nucleotides matching TRBD2. CDR1 DFQATT and CDR2 SNEGSKA come from the germline V gene (reference sequence). Unmatched junction bases numbered 9, after V lost 6 bases and J lost 10 bases. This CDR3 has 14 amino acids. The CDR3 protein is CSASTSGRAISQYF. The CDR3 region has the DNA TGCAGTGCCTCGACTAGCGGGAGGGCCATATCGCAGTATTTT.